This T cell receptor (beta chain) emerged from a study of shared clonotypes between healthy human individuals (dated by TCRdb to 2018 to 2021). Turning to the overall study: Three men and two women, aged 18 to 49 years, made up the cohort. To estimate repertoire size and how much clonotypes are shared between individuals, the study performed deep sequencing of blood TCR repertoires from about 5 healthy adults. Different laboratories and diverse techniques were used to prepare libraries and sequence TCR repertoires, to increase sequencing depth and limit assay-specific biases. Each donor's leukapheresis produced roughly between about 0.85 and 10 billion PBMCs.

The CDR3 goes from the cysteine to the phenylalanine over 20 residues. Only the CDR3 portion is preserved as DNA: 60 bases, with reading frame beginning at the first base. Trimming takes 3 bases from V and 0 bases from J, and the germline ends sit 25 bases apart. The donors were healthy, HIV-negative adults who had no recently reported acute infections or vaccinations. All donors were Caucasian adults living in Nashville, Tennessee, USA. For unsorted samples, tens of millions of PBMCs were counted, and genomic DNA was extracted using the QIAamp DNA Blood Mini kit. Blood was collected by leukapheresis, and PBMCs were isolated by Ficoll-Histopaque density gradient centrifugation and then cryopreserved in liquid nitrogen vapor phase. TCR CDR3 regions were amplified from genomic DNA by multiplex PCR using the deep immunoSEQ assay. Genomic DNA extracted from each cell subset was distributed evenly over all wells of several immunoSEQ 96-well plates, and each plate served as one replicate. Each replicate PCR for unsorted PBMC received 300 to 350 ng genomic DNA, equal to about 30,000 T cell genomes. Genomic DNA from unsorted PBMC was sequenced over ten immunoSEQ deep assay plates. The purified libraries were quantified using a Qubit 3.0 fluorometer, sized with a Bioanalyzer 2100, and then quantified again using the KAPA Library Quantification kit. Every immunoSEQ 96-well plate was sequenced on a dedicated single-read 150-cycle Illumina NextSeq 550 flow cell. The paper's data handling went like this. Because the immunoSEQ output included only junctional sequences and no quality scores, the filtering could not be the same as the filtering used for full-length reads. To assign V/J genes and CDR3, sequences were annotated against IMGT germline references using PyIR, a Python wrapper for IgBLAST v1.9. Any read was removed if the V/J assignment was weak (E-value above 1e-6), the CDR3 was missing, or the read contained stop codons, out-of-frame junctions, or ambiguous translated residues. V3J clonotypes were defined by identical inferred V gene, J gene, and CDR3 amino acid sequence. The percentage overlap between two repertoires was calculated by dividing the number of shared unique clonotypes by the size of the smaller repertoire. RTK rarefaction, the Chao1 estimator, and Recon v2.1 estimates of unobserved clonotypes were used to assess repertoire richness. This is the immuneACCESS table as TCRdb keeps it, with only in-frame sequences that have V and J called. A part of the clones is gone; compared with another copy, unresolved V genes explain less than half, and the rest is unexplained. V, J and clone size derive from that table, while D and trimming were established from the DNA sequence. Here the sample has about 490,000 clones; around three quarters occur a single time. The ten largest clones add up to about 12% of the sample.

With respect to this clone: There is no known antigen for this receptor. No per-base quality is available; no much larger clone lies one base away.

Paper-wide results and their limitations: Sampling was restricted to blood, and TCR repertoires in tissues likely differ from the TCR repertoires found in blood. Because the study included only a small number of donors, the genetic and exposure-history diversity represented was limited. Based on pairwise subsampling, the degree of clonotype sharing among donors was expected to be affected by sequencing depth.

The rearrangement combines TRBV5-3 with TRBJ2-1; TRBD2 is a weak D gene call, 7 bases matching. TRBV5-3 is reported as an ORF; its role is uncertain. The sequence was collected from a woman aged 40 to 50 in good health. Some clones in this sample may be carry-over from other donors' samples. Input material: PBMCs. Read as DNA, the sequence is TGTGCCAGAAGCTCGGCCGGGGGGCCGGCCCCTCTCAGCTCCTACAATGAGCAGTTCTTC. This encodes CARSSAGGPAPLSSYNEQFF.